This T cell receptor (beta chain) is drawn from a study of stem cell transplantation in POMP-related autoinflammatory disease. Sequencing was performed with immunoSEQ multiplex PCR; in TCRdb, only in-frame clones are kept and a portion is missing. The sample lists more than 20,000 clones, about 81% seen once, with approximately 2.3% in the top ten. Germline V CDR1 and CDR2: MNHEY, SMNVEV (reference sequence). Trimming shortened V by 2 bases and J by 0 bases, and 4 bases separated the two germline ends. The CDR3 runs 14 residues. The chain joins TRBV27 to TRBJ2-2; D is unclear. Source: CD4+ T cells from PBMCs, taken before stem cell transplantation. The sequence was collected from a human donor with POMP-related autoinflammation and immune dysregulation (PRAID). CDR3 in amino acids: CASSLDTNTGELFF. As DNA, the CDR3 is TGTGCCAGCAGTTTAGATACGAACACCGGGGAGCTGTTTTTT.